These 32 T cell receptor beta chains came from one sample sequenced in a study of blood T cell repertoires in COVID-19 (dated by TCRdb to about 2020). Preparation of the library involved the immunoSEQ multiplex PCR assay. Entries here come from immuneACCESS through TCRdb and include only in-frame sequences with V and J called. Some clones fail to appear in such tables; in the studies checked, an unresolved V gene covers under half of the shortfall, and the cause of the remainder is unknown. The sample includes 150,000 to 200,000 clones, with 70% to 90% observed a single time. The leading ten clones occupy under 2% of the sample. Material for sequencing was peripheral blood. The origin of the receptors is a man between 18 and 35 years old who had recovered from COVID-19.

The V call is TRBV28, the J call TRBJ1-4; a weak D match, TRBD1 (5 bases). This CDR3 has 15 residues. CDR1 MDHEN and CDR2 SYDVKM come from the germline V gene. Trimming cost V 5 bases and J 8 bases, with 18 bases left between them. The CDR3 coding sequence is TGTGCCAGCAGTAGTTCCGACCAGGGTGGGGAAAAACTGTTTTTT. This codes for CASSSSDQGGEKLFF.

This chain connects TRBV9 to TRBJ2-5; 8 bases fit TRBD1. The CDR3 is made up of 18 amino acids. V dropped 3 bases and J dropped 7; count of bases not matched to a gene: 20. Germline loops: CDR1 SGDLS, CDR2 YYNGEE. CDR3 DNA: TGTGCCAGCAGCGCGGGGGCGGGGACAGGTACCGACGGGGTGACCCAGTACTTC. Residues: CASSAGAGTGTDGVTQYF.

The V and J genes are TRBV18 and TRBJ1-3, with 8 positions matching TRBD1. The length of the CDR3 is 17 residues. With V trimmed by 5 bases and J by 0 bases, 9 bases remained unmatched. The germline V gene has CDR1 KGHSH and CDR2 LQKENI. CDR3 nucleotides: TGTGCCAGCTCAGACCTCCGACAGGGGATCTCTGGAAACACCATATATTTT. Its translation: CASSDLRQGISGNTIYF.

CDR3 bases: TGTGCCAGCAGCTTTCCCCAGGGGGCCGGCTCTGGGGCCAACGTCCTGACTTTC. This translates into CASSFPQGAGSGANVLTF. The chain employs TRBV7-9 and TRBJ2-6; TRBD1 aligns across 8 bases. Germline CDR1 SEHNR, CDR2 FQNEAQ (reference sequence). Unmatched junction bases numbered 7, after V lost 3 bases and J lost 0 bases. This CDR3 contains 18 residues.

The chain recombines TRBV29-1 with TRBJ2-7; perhaps TRBD1 as D (6 bases). CDR3 size: 13 residues. Deletions cut 6 bases from V and 4 bases from J, with 16 bases between. The germline V gene encodes CDR1 SQVTM and CDR2 ANQGSEA. The CDR3 here is CSVGKETGYEQYF. The CDR3 nucleotides read TGCAGCGTGGGTAAGGAGACAGGATACGAGCAGTACTTC.

This clone appeared a single time. This chain connects TRBV7-9 to TRBJ1-2; 9 nucleotides align to TRBD1. The germline CDR1 and CDR2 sequences are SEHNR and FQNEAQ (reference sequence). This CDR3 has 14 residues. V was clipped by 4 bases and J by 3 bases; unmatched bases: 3. CDR3 bases: TGTGCCAGCAGCTGGACAGGGGCGCACTATGGCTACACCTTC. This encodes CASSWTGAHYGYTF.

Written as DNA, the CDR3 is TGTGCCAGTAGCCTGACGCGGAGCACAGATACGCAGTATTTT. Protein: CASSLTRSTDTQYF. The chain is built from TRBV19 and TRBJ2-3; the D is unclear. CDR1 is LNHDA and CDR2 is SQIVND in the germline V gene (reference sequence). Trimming removed 6 bases from V and 0 bases from J, with 10 bases in between. The CDR3 totals 14 residues.

This clone was found once. The CDR3 reads CASSLDGSTYNEQFF. The CDR3 DNA reads as TGCGCCAGCAGCTTGGACGGGAGCACCTACAATGAGCAGTTCTTC. V gene TRBV5-1 combines with J gene TRBJ2-1; possible D gene TRBD2, 6 bases. The CDR3 sequence is 15 residues long. V lost 0 bases to trimming and J lost 2 bases, with 9 bases between them. Germline CDR1 and CDR2: SGHRS and YFSETQ.

In its sample, this clone was seen many times. The chain combines TRBV28 with TRBJ2-7; D unclear. Germline values: CDR1 MDHEN, CDR2 SYDVKM. V lost 3 bases, J lost 0 bases, and 6 bases lay in between. CDR3 length equals 13 residues. CDR3 nucleotides: TGTGCCAGCAGTTTTAGGAGCTCCTACGAGCAGTACTTC. It translates to CASSFRSSYEQYF.

The genes are TRBV28 and TRBJ2-1; D is possibly TRBD2 (6 bases). V gave up 4 bases and J gave up 6 bases, with 7 bases separating them. This CDR3 is 12 amino acids long. Per germline, CDR1 MDHEN and CDR2 SYDVKM. The CDR3 here is CASSWRGNEQFF. In DNA form, the CDR3 reads TGTGCCAGCAGTTGGAGGGGCAATGAGCAGTTCTTC.

This clone was seen a single time. The chain recombines TRBV9 with TRBJ2-5; 11 bases fit TRBD2. The CDR3 is made up of 15 amino acids. Per germline, CDR1 SGDLS and CDR2 YYNGEE. Trimming at V came to 4 bases and at J to 5 bases, leaving 7 bases not matched to a gene. The CDR3 DNA sequence: TGTGCCAGCAGCCCCGGGACTAGCGGTCCTGAGACCCAGTACTTC. Translated, it gives CASSPGTSGPETQYF.

V and J are TRBV7-2 and TRBJ1-6; D is uncertain. Trimming stripped 3 bases from V and 6 bases from J, with 15 bases between. This CDR3 comprises 16 residues. The V gene's germline CDR1 is SGHTA and CDR2 FQGNSA. The CDR3 DNA sequence: TGTGCCAGCAGCTTCTCAGGAGGCCGTGGTAATTCACCCCTCCACTTT. It encodes CASSFSGGRGNSPLHF.

J is TRBJ2-1 and V is TRBV7-6, with TRBD2 matching over 7 bases. The CDR3 extends over 16 amino acids. CDR1 and CDR2 (germline): SGHVS, FNYEAQ. The J segment lost 0 bases and the V segment lost 4 bases, leaving 6 bases of the junction unmatched. CDR3 in amino acids: CASSSGGGSSYNEQFF. The DNA for the CDR3 is TGTGCCAGCAGCTCGGGGGGTGGGAGCTCCTACAATGAGCAGTTCTTC.

The rearrangement uses TRBV4-1 and TRBJ1-2; TRBD1 aligns across 8 bases. The CDR3 has 17 amino acids. With 2 bases clipped from V and 2 bases from J, the junction kept 10 bases outside the gene matches. CDR1 is MGHRA and CDR2 is YSYEKL in the germline V gene. Here the CDR3 reads CASSQPKDRGNNYGYTF. Written as DNA, the CDR3 is TGCGCCAGCAGCCAACCCAAAGACAGGGGAAACAACTATGGCTACACCTTC.

The chain uses TRBV25-1 and TRBJ2-1; 10 bases fit TRBD2. The junction had 7 bases not matched to a gene; V was cut back by 5 bases and J by 3 bases. The CDR3 consists of 16 residues. CDR1 is MGHDK, CDR2 SYGVNS, per germline. The CDR3 sequence: CASSPAGTSVYNEQFF. CDR3 DNA sequence: TGTGCCAGCAGTCCAGCCGGGACTAGCGTCTACAATGAGCAGTTCTTC.

This chain links TRBV5-6 with TRBJ1-2, with D unresolved. CDR3 size: 13 residues. Trimming pared 5 bases from V and 4 bases from J, leaving 12 bases between. The germline gives CDR1 SGHDT, CDR2 YYEEEE. Here the CDR3 reads CASRPDSAYGYTF. The CDR3 DNA reads as TGTGCCAGCAGGCCTGACTCGGCCTATGGCTACACCTTC.

The V and J genes are TRBV5-1 and TRBJ1-2, with 7 nucleotides matching TRBD1. There are 16 residues in the CDR3. Germline V gives CDR1 SGHRS, CDR2 YFSETQ. The V and J ends lost 7 bases and 0 bases, in that order; junction bases with no gene match: 12. The CDR3 region is CASAPGQSLANYGYTF. CDR3 coding DNA: TGCGCCAGCGCCCCGGGACAGTCCTTAGCTAACTATGGCTACACCTTC. The variable domain in full, completed from reference TRBV5-1 and TRBJ1-2, reads KAGVTQTPRYLIKTRGQQVTLSCSPISGHRSVSWYQQTPGQGLQFLFEYFSETQRNKGNFPGRFSGRQFSNSRSEMNVSTLELGDSALYLCASAPGQSLANYGYTFGSGTRLTVV.

The CDR3 reads CASSPAGRGLTETQYF. The DNA of the CDR3 is TGTGCCAGCAGCCCCGCCGGCAGGGGGCTAACAGAGACCCAGTACTTC. The V and J genes are TRBV9 and TRBJ2-5; TRBD1 matches 8 bases. The ends lost 4 bases at V and 4 bases at J; junction bases unmatched: 12. The germline gives CDR1 SGDLS, CDR2 YYNGEE. The CDR3 covers 16 residues.

The genes are TRBV27 and TRBJ2-7; 7 bases are a match to TRBD1. Per the germline V gene, CDR1 is MNHEY and CDR2 is SMNVEV (reference sequence). The CDR3 is 14 residues long. The V segment lost 7 bases and the J segment 2 bases; nucleotides outside the gene matches: 8. The CDR3 protein is CASKGQVTPYEQYF. In nucleotides, the CDR3 is TGTGCCAGCAAAGGACAGGTGACCCCCTACGAGCAGTACTTC.

This clone was recorded once. The chain links TRBV6-6 to TRBJ1-2, with 8 bases matching TRBD1. Germline V CDR1 and CDR2: MNHNY, SVGAGI (reference sequence). Trimming removed 9 bases from V and 2 bases from J; junction bases left unmatched: 5. The CDR3 is made up of 13 amino acids. The CDR3: CASLTGANYGYTF. As DNA, the CDR3 is TGTGCCAGTTTGACAGGGGCGAACTATGGCTACACCTTC.

The count of this clone is one. This chain connects TRBV28 to TRBJ1-1, with unresolved D. This CDR3 has 12 amino acids. Germline assignment: CDR1 MDHEN and CDR2 SYDVKM. Trimming shortened V by 6 bases and J by 1 base, and 6 bases separated the two germline ends. The chain's CDR3 is CASRSKNTEAFF. CDR3 sequence (DNA): TGTGCCAGCAGGAGCAAGAACACTGAAGCTTTCTTT.

This clone occurred once. The chain combines TRBV29-1 with TRBJ2-1; 10 bases align to TRBD2. Germline loops: CDR1 SQVTM, CDR2 ANQGSEA. The V and J ends lost 5 bases and 7 bases, in that order; junction bases with no gene match: 5. The CDR3 is 13 residues long. The CDR3 is CSVRLAGGNEQFF. The CDR3 DNA sequence: TGCAGCGTTCGACTAGCGGGCGGGAATGAGCAGTTCTTC.

The chain recombines TRBV2 with TRBJ2-7, with a weak D call TRBD2 (5 bases). The CDR3 consists of 15 residues. Germline-derived CDR1 and CDR2 are SNHLY and FYNNEI. Between the trimmed V and J ends, which lost 2 bases and 1 base, there was a span of 12 bases. The CDR3 sequence is CASSENLALSYEQYF. The CDR3 region has the DNA TGTGCCAGCAGTGAAAACCTAGCTCTTTCCTACGAGCAGTACTTC. The full variable domain, in which reference TRBV2 and TRBJ2-7 provide the parts outside the CDR3, is EPEVTQTPSHQVTQMGQEVILRCVPISNHLYFYWYRQILGQKVEFLVSFYNNEISEKSEIFDDQFSVERPDGSNFTLKIRSTKLEDSAMYFCASSENLALSYEQYFGPGTRLTVT.

The chain combines TRBV6-5 with TRBJ2-5; 7 nucleotides line up with TRBD2. The CDR3 is 15 residues long. V shed 2 bases, J shed 5 bases, and the junction held 8 bases outside the gene matches. Germline V gives CDR1 MNHEY, CDR2 SVGAGI. The CDR3 reads CASSYGRLAGETQYF. CDR3 nucleotide sequence: TGTGCCAGCAGTTACGGGAGACTAGCTGGCGAGACCCAGTACTTC.

This clone was found once. This chain joins TRBV4-1 and TRBJ1-1, with D perhaps matching TRBD1 (5 bases). The CDR3 has 14 amino acids. With 0 bases removed from V and 7 bases from J, the gap between germline ends came to 12 bases. Germline V lookup: CDR1 MGHRA, CDR2 YSYEKL. CDR3 amino acids: CASSQDATVREAFF. CDR3 DNA: TGCGCCAGCAGCCAAGATGCGACAGTCCGTGAAGCTTTCTTT.

The chain couples TRBV12-3 or TRBV12-4 to TRBJ1-1; TRBD1 is a possible D gene (6 bases). V lost 6 bases to trimming and J lost 9 bases, with 14 bases between them. The CDR3 is 12 amino acids. CDR3: CASSPDRRKAFF. Here the CDR3 DNA reads TGTGCCAGCAGCCCAGACAGGAGAAAAGCTTTCTTT.

As DNA, the CDR3 is TGTGCCAGCAGTTTCGCAAGCGGTGAAGCTTTCTTT. Translation gives CASSFASGEAFF. The chain links TRBV27 to TRBJ1-1; D gene unclear. Germline-derived CDR1 and CDR2 are MNHEY and SMNVEV (reference sequence). V lost 3 bases, J lost 7 bases, and 9 bases lay in between. CDR3 length: 12 amino acids.

The rearrangement links TRBV28 to TRBJ1-4; 9 positions match TRBD1. The CDR3 length is 14 residues. V dropped 3 bases and J dropped 10; count of bases not matched to a gene: 6. CDR1 is MDHEN, CDR2 SYDVKM, per germline. The CDR3 DNA reads TGTGCCAGCAGTTTTACTCCGACAGGGGGAAAACTGTTTTTT. Its protein product is CASSFTPTGGKLFF.

The rearrangement uses TRBV4-1 and TRBJ2-3, with D maybe TRBD2 (6 bases). Between the trimmed V and J ends, which lost 6 bases and 2 bases, there was a span of 9 bases. Germline V gene lookup returns CDR1 MGHRA and CDR2 YSYEKL. The CDR3 contains 13 residues. The CDR3 DNA reads as TGCGCCAGCAGATCTAGCGACACAGATACGCAGTATTTT. Its translation is CASRSSDTDTQYF.

This rearrangement joins TRBV6-5 to TRBJ2-1; 7 bases match TRBD2. The V gene's germline CDR1 is MNHEY and CDR2 SVGAGI. V shed 6 bases and J 0 bases; nucleotides not matched to a gene: 2. The CDR3 runs to 14 residues. CDR3 sequence (DNA): TGTGCCAGCAGCCTAGCGGACTCCTACAATGAGCAGTTCTTC. Translation gives CASSLADSYNEQFF.

The chain uses TRBV28 and TRBJ2-1, with 8 bases that match TRBD2. The CDR3 spans 14 residues. Germline values: CDR1 MDHEN, CDR2 SYDVKM. V was clipped by 6 bases and J by 3 bases; unmatched bases: 4. For the CDR3, the DNA is TGTGCCAGCAGCAAGCGGGAGTTCTACAATGAGCAGTTCTTC. This encodes CASSKREFYNEQFF.

The chain has TRBV27 and TRBJ2-7, with unresolved D. The CDR3 runs 15 residues. Germline V gives CDR1 MNHEY, CDR2 SMNVEV (reference sequence). Trimming removed 4 bases at V and 0 bases at J, with 13 bases between. The CDR3 nucleotides read TGTGCCAGCAGTTCCCACCTTGCGGTCTCCTACGAGCAGTACTTC. Protein product: CASSSHLAVSYEQYF.